This paragraph reports one TCR beta chain. Its target is not known. The data were taken from a study of blood T cells in healthy people across ages. Study conclusions and caveats: When set beside aged donors, long-lived donors presented more naive CD4+ cells and higher diversity. Investigators treated diversity estimates from one million T cells as underestimates. The study found TCR beta diversity correlated strongly with naive T cell percentage.

PCR was performed a second time for about 7 to 12 cycles using a sample-barcoded 5' primer and a J-beta primer mix. Via MiXCR, TCRdb re-called the 5' RACE reads, giving one row per CDR3 protein. The data contain some 780,000 distinct CDR3 sequences, about 61% of them singletons. Drawn from each donor were around 9.1 milliliters of peripheral blood. The CDR3 contains 14 residues. Germline V CDR1 and CDR2: MNHEY, SMNVEV (reference sequence). The J gene is TRBJ2-4, the V gene TRBV27, with D possibly TRBD2 on 6 matching bases. The J call is doubtful: the DNA matches TRBJ2-7 better. The sequenced sample consisted of blood. The sequence was obtained from a man aged 40-50 years in good health. This CDR3 is CASSVQEGTYEQYF. The CDR3 DNA reads as TGTGCCAGCAGTGTACAGGAGGGTACCTACGAGCAGTACTTC.